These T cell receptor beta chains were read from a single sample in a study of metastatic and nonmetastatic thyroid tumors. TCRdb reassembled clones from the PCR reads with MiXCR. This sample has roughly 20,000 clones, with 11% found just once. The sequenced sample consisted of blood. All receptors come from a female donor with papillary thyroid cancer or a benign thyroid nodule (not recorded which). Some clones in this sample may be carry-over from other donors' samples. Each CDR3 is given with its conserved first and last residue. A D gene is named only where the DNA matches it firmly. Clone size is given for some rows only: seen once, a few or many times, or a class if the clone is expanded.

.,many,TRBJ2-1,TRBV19,TGTGCCAGTAGTACCAGGGTCGCGGGGAATGAGCAGTTCTTC,CASSTRVAGNEQFF
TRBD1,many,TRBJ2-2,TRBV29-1,TGCAGCGTCGAGGGACAGGGGGCTTTGGGGGAGCTGTTTTTT,CSVEGQGALGELFF
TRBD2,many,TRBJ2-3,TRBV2,TGTGCCAGCTCCCAGGGCCGGGCTAGCGGGAGCACAGATACGCAGTATTTT,CASSQGRASGSTDTQYF
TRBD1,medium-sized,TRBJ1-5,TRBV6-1,TGTGCCAGCAGTCTAGGGGGCGCCGGCAATCAGCCCCAGCATTTT,CASSLGGAGNQPQHF
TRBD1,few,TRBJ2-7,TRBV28,TGTGCCAGCAGCCCTCGATGCAGGGGGCGTTCCTACGAGCAGTACTTC,CASSPRCRGRSYEQYF
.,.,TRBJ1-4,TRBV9,TGTGCCAGCAGCGTTACAGGGCTAACGTCCGAAAAACTGTTTTTT,CASSVTGLTSEKLFF
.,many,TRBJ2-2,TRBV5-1,TGCGCCAGCAGTCGATTACAGGGCCCAAGGGCCGGGGAGCTGTTTTTT,CASSRLQGPRAGELFF
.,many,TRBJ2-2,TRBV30,TGTGCCTGGGAGAGGGGACGGGGGGAGCTGTTTTTT,CAWERGRGELFF
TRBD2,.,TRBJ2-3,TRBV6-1,TGTGCCAGCAGTCGCGAGGTAGCGGGATCCACAGATACGCAGTATTTT,CASSREVAGSTDTQYF
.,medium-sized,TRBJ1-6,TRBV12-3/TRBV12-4,TGTGCCAGCAGTTACACTGGAGATTCACCCCTCCACTTT,CASSYTGDSPLHF
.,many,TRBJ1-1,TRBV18,TGTGCCAGCTCACCCCCAGCGAACACTGAAGCTTTCTTT,CASSPPANTEAFF
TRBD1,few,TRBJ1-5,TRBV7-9,TGTGCCAGCAGCCGGACCTCAGGGGGCCCTCAGCCCCAGCATTTT,CASSRTSGGPQPQHF
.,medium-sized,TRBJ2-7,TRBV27,TGTGCCAGCAGTTTATCGGCGCACTACGAGCAGTACTTC,CASSLSAHYEQYF
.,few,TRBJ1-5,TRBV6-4,TGTGCCAGCATCCCTTGGAAGGATAGCAACCAGCCCCAGCATTTT,CASIPWKDSNQPQHF
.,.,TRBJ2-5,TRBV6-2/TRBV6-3,TGTGACAGCAGTTACTCGGCCAAAGAGACCCAGTACTTC,CDSSYSAKETQYF
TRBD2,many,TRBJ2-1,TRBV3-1,TGTGCCAGCAGCCAAGAGGGAGGGGTATACAATGAGCAGTTCTTC,CASSQEGGVYNEQFF
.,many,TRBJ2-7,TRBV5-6,TGTGCCAGCAGCATTGGCTTGCAGGGGATAAGTGAGCAGTACTTC,CASSIGLQGISEQYF
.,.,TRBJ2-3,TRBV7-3,TGTGCCAGCAGCTTCTCCCCCTCAGATACGCAGTATTTT,CASSFSPSDTQYF
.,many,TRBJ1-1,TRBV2,TGTGCCAGCAGTGCTCGGGAGGGTACTGAAGCTTTCTTT,CASSAREGTEAFF
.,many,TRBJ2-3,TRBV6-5,TGTGCCAGCAGTTACAGAAGCCCAGATAGGCAGTATTTT,CASSYRSPDRQYF
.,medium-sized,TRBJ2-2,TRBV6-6,TGTGCCAGCAGTTACTCGGAAACCGGGGAGCTGTTTTTT,CASSYSETGELFF
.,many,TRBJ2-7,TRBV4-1,TGCGCCAGCAGCCAAGGACAGGACTACGAGCAGTACTTC,CASSQGQDYEQYF
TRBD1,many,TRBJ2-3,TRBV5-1,TGCGCCAGCAGCGTTGAACAGGGGGCCCGCACAGATACGCAGTATTTT,CASSVEQGARTDTQYF
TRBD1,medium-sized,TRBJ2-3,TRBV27,TGTGCCAGCAGTTCATCCCGACAGGGGAGAAATACGCAGTATTTT,CASSSSRQGRNTQYF
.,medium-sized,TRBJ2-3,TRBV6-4,TGTGCCAGCAGTGACTCCGAGGCAGATACGCAGTATTTT,CASSDSEADTQYF
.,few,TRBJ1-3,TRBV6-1,TGTGCCACGGTTCCGGCCTCTGGAAACACCATATATTTT,CATVPASGNTIYF
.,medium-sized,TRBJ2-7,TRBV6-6,TGTGCCAGCAGTTACGAGGGATCAGGGAGTTCGGAGCAGTACTTC,CASSYEGSGSSEQYF
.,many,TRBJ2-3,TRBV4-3,TGCGCCAGCAGCCAAGATGGCAGGAGCGCGATCACAGATACGCAGTATTTT,CASSQDGRSAITDTQYF